This TCR beta chain was recorded in a study of cytomegalovirus exposure and HLA in healthy donors. Both 60 Vbeta primers and 13 Jbeta primers went into the PCR. The repertoire was sequenced with immunoSEQ multiplex PCR; TCRdb's copy has only in-frame clones and lacks some. This table has around 78,000 clones, roughly 80% appearing once. As concerns this clone: Germline and junction disagree at one end, which may indicate a read error.

The CDR3 has 16 residues. CDR1 and CDR2 from the germline V gene are SGHNT and YYREEE (reference sequence). The rearrangement joins TRBV5-4 to TRBJ2-6; a weak D match, TRBD1 (5 bases). Sequencing used PBMCs. The clonotype was recovered from a male donor in good health and CMV-seronegative. Here the CDR3 DNA reads TGTGCCAGCAGCTTGGGTTGGGATTCTGGGGCCAACGTCCTGCCTTTC. Protein product: CASSLGWDSGANVLPF.